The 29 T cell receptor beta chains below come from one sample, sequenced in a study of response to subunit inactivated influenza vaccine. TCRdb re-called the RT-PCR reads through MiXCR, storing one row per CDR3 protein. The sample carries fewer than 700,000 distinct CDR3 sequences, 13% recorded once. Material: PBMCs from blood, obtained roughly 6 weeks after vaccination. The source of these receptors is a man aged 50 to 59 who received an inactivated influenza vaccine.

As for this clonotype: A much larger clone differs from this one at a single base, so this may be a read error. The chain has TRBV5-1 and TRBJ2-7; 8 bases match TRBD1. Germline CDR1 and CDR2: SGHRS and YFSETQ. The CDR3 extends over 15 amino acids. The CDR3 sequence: CTSSFDGTGSYEQYF. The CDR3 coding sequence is TGCACCAGCAGCTTTGACGGGACAGGCTCCTACGAGCAGTACTTC.

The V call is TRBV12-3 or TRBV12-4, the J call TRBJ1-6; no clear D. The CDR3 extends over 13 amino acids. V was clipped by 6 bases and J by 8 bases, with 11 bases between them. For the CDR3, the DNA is TGTGCCAGCAGGCCTGGACGGTATTCACCCCTCCACTTT. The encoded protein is CASRPGRYSPLHF.

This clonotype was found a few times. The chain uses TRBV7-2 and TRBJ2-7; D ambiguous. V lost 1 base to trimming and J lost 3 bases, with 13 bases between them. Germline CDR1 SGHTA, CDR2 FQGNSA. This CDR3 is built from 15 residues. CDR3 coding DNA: TGTGCCAGCAGCTTAGGGTCCGCGACTGGCTACGAGCAGTACTTC. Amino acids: CASSLGSATGYEQYF.

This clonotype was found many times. CDR3 loop: CASSRVGRSYEQYF. Written as DNA, the CDR3 is TGCGCCAGCAGCCGGGTGGGCCGCTCCTACGAGCAGTACTTC. J is TRBJ2-7 and V is TRBV5-1; D is ambiguous. The germline gives CDR1 SGHRS, CDR2 YFSETQ. There are 14 residues in the CDR3. V was pared by 4 bases and J by 0 bases, with 11 bases between.

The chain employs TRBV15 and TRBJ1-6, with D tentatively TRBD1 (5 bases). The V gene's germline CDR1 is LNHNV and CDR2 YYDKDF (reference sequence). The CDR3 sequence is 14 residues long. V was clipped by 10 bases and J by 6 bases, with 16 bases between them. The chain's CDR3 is CASRMSGPNSPLHF. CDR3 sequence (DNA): TGTGCCAGTCGAATGTCAGGGCCTAATTCACCCCTCCACTTT.

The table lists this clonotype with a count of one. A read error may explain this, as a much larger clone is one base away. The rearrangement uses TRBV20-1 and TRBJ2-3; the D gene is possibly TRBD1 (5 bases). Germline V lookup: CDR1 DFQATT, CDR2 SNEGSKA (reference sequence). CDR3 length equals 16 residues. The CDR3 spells CSARDPGRQSTDTQFF. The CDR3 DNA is TGCAGTGCTAGAGATCCAGGGCGGCAAAGCACAGATACGCAGTTTTTT.

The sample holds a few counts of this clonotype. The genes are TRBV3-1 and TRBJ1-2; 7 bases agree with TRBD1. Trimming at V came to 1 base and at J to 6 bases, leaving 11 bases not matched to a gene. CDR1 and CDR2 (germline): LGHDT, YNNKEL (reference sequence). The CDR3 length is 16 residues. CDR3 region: CASSQARGAGGDGYTF. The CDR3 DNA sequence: TGTGCCAGCAGCCAAGCCCGGGGGGCAGGGGGTGATGGCTACACCTTC.

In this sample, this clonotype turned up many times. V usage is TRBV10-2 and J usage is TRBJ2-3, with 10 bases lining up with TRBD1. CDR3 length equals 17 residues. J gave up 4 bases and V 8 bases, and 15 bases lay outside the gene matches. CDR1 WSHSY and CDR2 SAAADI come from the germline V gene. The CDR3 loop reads CASGVTGGLKFSDTQYF. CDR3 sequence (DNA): TGCGCCAGCGGGGTGACAGGGGGCTTAAAGTTCTCAGATACGCAGTATTTT.

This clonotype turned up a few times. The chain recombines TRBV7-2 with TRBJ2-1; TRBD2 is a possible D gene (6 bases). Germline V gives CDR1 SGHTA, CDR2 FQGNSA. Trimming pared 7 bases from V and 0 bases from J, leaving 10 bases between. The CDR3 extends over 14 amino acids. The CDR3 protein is CASTRDSSYNEQFF. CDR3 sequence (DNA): TGTGCCAGCACCAGGGACTCCTCCTACAATGAGCAGTTCTTC.

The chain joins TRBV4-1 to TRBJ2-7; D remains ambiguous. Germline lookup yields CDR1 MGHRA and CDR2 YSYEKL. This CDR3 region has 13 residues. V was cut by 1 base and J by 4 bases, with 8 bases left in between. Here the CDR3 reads CASSQVPTYEQYF. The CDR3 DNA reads TGCGCCAGCAGCCAAGTTCCGACTTACGAGCAGTACTTC.

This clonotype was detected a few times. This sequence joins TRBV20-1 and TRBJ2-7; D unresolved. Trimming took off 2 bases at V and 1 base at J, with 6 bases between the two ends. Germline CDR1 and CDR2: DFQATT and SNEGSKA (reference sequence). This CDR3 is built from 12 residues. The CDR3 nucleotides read TGCAGTGCTAGATCCCTTTCCTACGAGCAGTACTTC. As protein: CSARSLSYEQYF.

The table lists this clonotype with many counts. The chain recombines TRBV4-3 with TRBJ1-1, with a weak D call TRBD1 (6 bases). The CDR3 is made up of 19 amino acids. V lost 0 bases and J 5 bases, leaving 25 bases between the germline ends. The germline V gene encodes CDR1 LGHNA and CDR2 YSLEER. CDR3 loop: CASSQEDQRSTGARTEAFF. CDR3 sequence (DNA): TGCGCCAGCAGCCAAGAGGACCAGCGCTCGACAGGAGCGAGGACTGAAGCTTTCTTT.

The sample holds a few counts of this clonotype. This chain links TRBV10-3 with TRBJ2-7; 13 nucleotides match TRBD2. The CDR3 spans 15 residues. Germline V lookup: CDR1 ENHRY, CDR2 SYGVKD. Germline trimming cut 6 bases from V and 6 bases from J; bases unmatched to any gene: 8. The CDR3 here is CAIRSTSGRLIEQYF. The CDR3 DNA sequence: TGTGCCATCAGGTCGACTAGCGGGAGGTTGATCGAGCAGTACTTC.

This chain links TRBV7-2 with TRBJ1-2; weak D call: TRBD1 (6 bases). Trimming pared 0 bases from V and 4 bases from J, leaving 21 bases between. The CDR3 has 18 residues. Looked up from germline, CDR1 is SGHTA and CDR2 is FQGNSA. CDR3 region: CASSLAPVWGPEIYGYTF. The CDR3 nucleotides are TGTGCCAGCAGCTTAGCTCCGGTCTGGGGGCCGGAGATCTATGGCTACACCTTC.

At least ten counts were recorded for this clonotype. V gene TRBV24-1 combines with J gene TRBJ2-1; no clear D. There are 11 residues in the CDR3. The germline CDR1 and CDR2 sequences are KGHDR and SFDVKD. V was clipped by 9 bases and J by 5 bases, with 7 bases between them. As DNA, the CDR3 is TGTGCCACCGGGCGGAACAATGAGCAGTTCTTC. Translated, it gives CATGRNNEQFF.

The CDR3 reads CASTRDRSQVITGELFF. In nucleotides, the CDR3 is TGTGCCAGCACACGGGACAGGTCGCAGGTCATCACCGGGGAGCTGTTTTTT. This chain connects TRBV28 to TRBJ2-2; 8 nucleotides align to TRBD1. Germline V gives CDR1 MDHEN, CDR2 SYDVKM. Trimming removed 7 bases from V and 4 bases from J; junction bases left unmatched: 14. The CDR3 has 17 amino acids.

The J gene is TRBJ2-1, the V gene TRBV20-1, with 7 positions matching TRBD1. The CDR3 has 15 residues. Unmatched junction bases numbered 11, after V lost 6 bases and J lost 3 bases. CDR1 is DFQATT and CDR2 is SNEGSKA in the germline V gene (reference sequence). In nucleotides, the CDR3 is TGCAGTGCAACCTGGGACAGCCGAAACTACAATGAGCAGTTCTTC. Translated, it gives CSATWDSRNYNEQFF.

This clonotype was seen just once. The CDR3 loop is CASSPVYGKMNTEAFF. As DNA, the CDR3 is TGTGCCAGCAGTCCCGTCTACGGTAAGATGAACACTGAAGCTTTCTTT. The V call is TRBV6-2 or TRBV6-3, the J call TRBJ1-1; D not certain. CDR3 length: 16 amino acids. Germline CDR1 MNHEY, CDR2 SVGEGT. Trimming left V 5 bases short and J 0 bases short, with 16 bases between.

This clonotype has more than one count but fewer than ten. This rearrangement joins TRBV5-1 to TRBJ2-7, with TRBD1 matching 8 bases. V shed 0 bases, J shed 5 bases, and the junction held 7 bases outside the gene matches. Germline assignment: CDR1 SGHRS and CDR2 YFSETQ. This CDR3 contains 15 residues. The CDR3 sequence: CASSLGWTGTDEQYF. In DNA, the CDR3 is TGCGCCAGCAGCTTGGGTTGGACAGGGACGGACGAGCAGTACTTC.

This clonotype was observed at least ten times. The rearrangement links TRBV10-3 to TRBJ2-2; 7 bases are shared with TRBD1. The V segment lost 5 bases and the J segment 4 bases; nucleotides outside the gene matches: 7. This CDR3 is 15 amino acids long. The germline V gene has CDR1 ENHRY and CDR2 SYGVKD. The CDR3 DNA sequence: TGTGCCATCAGTCCAACAGGGGAGAGCACCGGGGAGCTGTTTTTT. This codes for CAISPTGESTGELFF.

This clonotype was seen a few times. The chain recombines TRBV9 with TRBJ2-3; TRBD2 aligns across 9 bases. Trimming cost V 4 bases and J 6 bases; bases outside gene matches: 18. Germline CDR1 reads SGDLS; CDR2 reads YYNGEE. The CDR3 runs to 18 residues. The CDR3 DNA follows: TGTGCCAGCAGCTCCGGTAGGGGAGCGGGAGGTCCCGGGGATACGCAGTATTTT. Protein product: CASSSGRGAGGPGDTQYF.

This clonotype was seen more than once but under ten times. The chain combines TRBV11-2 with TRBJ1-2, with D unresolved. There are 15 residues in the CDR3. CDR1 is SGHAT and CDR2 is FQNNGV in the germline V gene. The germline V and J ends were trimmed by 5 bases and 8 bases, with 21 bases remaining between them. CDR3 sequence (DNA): TGTGCCAGCAGCCCGCGGGCAACGTTGGCCATGGGCTACACCTTC. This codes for CASSPRATLAMGYTF.

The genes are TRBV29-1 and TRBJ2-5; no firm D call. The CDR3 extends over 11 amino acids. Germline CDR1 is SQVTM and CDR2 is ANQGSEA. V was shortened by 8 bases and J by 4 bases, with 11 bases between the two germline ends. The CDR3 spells CSPISSETQYF. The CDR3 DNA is TGCAGCCCGATTAGCTCAGAGACCCAGTACTTC.

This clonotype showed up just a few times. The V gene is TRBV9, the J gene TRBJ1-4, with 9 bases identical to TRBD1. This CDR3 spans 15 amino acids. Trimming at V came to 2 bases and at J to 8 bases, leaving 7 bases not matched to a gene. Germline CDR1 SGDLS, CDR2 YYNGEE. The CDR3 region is CASSVPGQGYEKLFF. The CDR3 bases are TGTGCCAGCAGCGTCCCGGGACAGGGATACGAAAAACTGTTTTTT. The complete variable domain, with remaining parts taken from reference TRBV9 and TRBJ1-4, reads DSGVTQTPKHLITATGQRVTLRCSPRSGDLSVYWYQQSLDQGLQFLIQYYNGEERAKGNILERFSAQQFPDLHSELNLSSLELGDSALYFCASSVPGQGYEKLFFGSGTQLSVL.

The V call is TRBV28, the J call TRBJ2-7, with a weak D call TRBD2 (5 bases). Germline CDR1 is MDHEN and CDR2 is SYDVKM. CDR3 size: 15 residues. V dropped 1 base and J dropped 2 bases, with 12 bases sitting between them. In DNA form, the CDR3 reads TGTGCCAGCAGTTTATTGGAAGACTATCCCTACGAGCAGTACTTC. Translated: CASSLLEDYPYEQYF.

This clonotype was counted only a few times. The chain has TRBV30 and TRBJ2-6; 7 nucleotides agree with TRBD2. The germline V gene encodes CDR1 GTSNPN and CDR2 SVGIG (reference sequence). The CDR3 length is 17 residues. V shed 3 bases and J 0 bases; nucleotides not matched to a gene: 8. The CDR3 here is CAWRDLGGSSGANVLTF. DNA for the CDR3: TGTGCCTGGAGGGATCTGGGAGGGAGCTCTGGGGCCAACGTCCTGACTTTC. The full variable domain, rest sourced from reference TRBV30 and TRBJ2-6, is SQTIHQWPATLVQPVGSPLSLECTVEGTSNPNLYWYRQAAGRGLQLLFYSVGIGQISSEVPQNLSASRPQDRQFILSSKKLLLSDSGFYLCAWRDLGGSSGANVLTFGAGSRLTVL.

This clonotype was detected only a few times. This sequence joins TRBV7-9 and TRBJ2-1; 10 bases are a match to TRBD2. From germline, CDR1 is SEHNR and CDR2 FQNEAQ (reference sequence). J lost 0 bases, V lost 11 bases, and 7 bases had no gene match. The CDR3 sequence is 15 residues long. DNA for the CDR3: TGTGCCGCTTTAGCGGGAGGCCTCTCCTACAATGAGCAGTTCTTC. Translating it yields CAALAGGLSYNEQFF.

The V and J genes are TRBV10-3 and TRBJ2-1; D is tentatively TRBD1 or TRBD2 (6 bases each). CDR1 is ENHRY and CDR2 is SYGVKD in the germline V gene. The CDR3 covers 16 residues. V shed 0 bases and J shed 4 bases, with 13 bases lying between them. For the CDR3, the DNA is TGTGCCATCAGTGAGTCTAACGGGGGCGCTTACAATGAGCAGTTCTTC. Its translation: CAISESNGGAYNEQFF.

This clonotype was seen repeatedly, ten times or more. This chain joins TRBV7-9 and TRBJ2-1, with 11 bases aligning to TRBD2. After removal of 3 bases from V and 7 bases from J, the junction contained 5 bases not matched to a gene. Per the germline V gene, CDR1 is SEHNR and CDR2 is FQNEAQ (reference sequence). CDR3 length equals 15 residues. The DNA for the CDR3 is TGTGCCAGCAGCTTTAGCGGGAGGGCCGTTAATGAGCAGTTCTTC. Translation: CASSFSGRAVNEQFF.